This T cell receptor (beta chain) was observed in a study of blood T cell repertoires in COVID-19 (dated by TCRdb to the early 2020s). Describing the broader study: Samples from collaborators originated in the United States, Italy and Spain and spanned both the acute and convalescent phases of COVID-19. Where available, HLA class I and class II types were obtained from metadata supplied by the sample provider rather than from assay-based typing. Deeply sampled blood TCRbeta repertoires from subjects exposed to, actively infected with, or recovered from COVID-19 were included in the dataset. A freely available public database, intended as a resource for researchers studying the immune response to SARS-CoV-2, is where the repertoires were released. The material from the prospective study consisted of cDNA or gDNA derived from T cells, B-cell-depleted T cells, or PBMCs. The samples were drawn from two sources: the first 160 participants of the ongoing ImmuneRACE study, and fewer than 1,500 subjects contributed by 6 global collaborators. Sample metadata almost always included a de-identified subject ID, COVID-19 status, age in years and sex.

Remarks on this clone: Its antigen target is currently unknown. It has no much larger one-base neighbor in the sample; base qualities were not kept.

Whole blood was collected in K2EDTA tubes by collaborating institutions according to the institutions' own protocols. For TCRbeta analysis, collaborators shipped samples as frozen whole blood, isolated PBMCs, or DNA extracted from either of those sample types. TCRbeta CDR3 regions were amplified from genomic DNA by means of the immunoSEQ Assay, a bias-controlled multiplex PCR. On the authors' methods: Within the assay, amplification of reference gene primers was used to estimate how many nucleated cells each sample contained. To quantify the absolute abundance of each unique TCRbeta CDR3 rearrangement, sequence reads were collapsed and filtered. For each sample, productive Simpson clonality was calculated as the square root of Simpson's diversity index over productive rearrangements. TCRdb holds this immuneACCESS table with in-frame rearrangements only. Some clones are missing; in checked studies, unresolved V genes explain under half, and the rest has no known cause. V and J calls and clone size come straight from that table; D and trimming were deduced from the DNA. For this sample the table gives 280,000 or so clones, of which approximately 86% were detected only once. Roughly 9% of the sample rests with the top ten.

The paper's findings and limits, for the study overall: How much clinical and demographic metadata was included differed by source and by participant, and the metadata was provided uncurated.

The cysteine opens and the phenylalanine closes a CDR3 of 14 amino acids. The DNA shown is the 42-base CDR3, in frame from base 1. Per the germline V gene, LGHNA is the CDR1 and YSLEER is the CDR2. V gives up 0 bases and J gives up 14 bases, and the segment between their germline ends measures 16 bases. Material: peripheral blood. This clonotype was sampled from a man aged 18 to 30 with active or convalescent COVID-19. The chain employs TRBV4-3 and TRBJ1-4; a confident D gene designation cannot be given. The DNA sequence is TGCGCCAGCAGCCAAGATCGGAGTCAAGCCGGGCTGTTTTTT. The resulting protein is CASSQDRSQAGLFF.